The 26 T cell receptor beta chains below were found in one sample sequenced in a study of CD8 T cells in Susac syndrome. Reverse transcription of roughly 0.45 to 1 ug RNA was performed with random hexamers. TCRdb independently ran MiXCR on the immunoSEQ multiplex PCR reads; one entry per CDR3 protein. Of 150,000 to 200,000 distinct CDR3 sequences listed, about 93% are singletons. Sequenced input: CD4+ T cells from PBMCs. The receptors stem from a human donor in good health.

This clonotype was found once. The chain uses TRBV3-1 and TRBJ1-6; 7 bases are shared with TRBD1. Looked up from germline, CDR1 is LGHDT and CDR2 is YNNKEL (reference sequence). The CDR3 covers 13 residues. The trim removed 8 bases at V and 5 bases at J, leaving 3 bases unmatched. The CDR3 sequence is CASQDRDNSPLHF. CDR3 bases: TGTGCCAGCCAAGACAGGGATAATTCACCCCTCCACTTT.

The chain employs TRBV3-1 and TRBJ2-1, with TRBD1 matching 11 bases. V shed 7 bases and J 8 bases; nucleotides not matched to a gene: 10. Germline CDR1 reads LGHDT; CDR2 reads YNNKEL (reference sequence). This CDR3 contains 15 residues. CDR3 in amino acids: CASTRDRGSLDEQFF. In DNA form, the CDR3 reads TGTGCCAGCACCAGGGACAGGGGGTCTTTGGATGAGCAGTTCTTC.

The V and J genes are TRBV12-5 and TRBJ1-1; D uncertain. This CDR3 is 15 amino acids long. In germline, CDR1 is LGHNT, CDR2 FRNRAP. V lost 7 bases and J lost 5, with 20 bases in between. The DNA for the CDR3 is TGTGCTAGTGCAATCCGATCGGGCGGGAGAACTGAAGCTTTCTTT. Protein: CASAIRSGGRTEAFF.

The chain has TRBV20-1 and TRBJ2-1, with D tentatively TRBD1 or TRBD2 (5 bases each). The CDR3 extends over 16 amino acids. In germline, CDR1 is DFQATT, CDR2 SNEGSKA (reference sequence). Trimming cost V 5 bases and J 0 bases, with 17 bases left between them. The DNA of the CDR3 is TGCAGTGCTCTGGGGACCGGGACCCACTCCTACAATGAGCAGTTCTTC. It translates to CSALGTGTHSYNEQFF.

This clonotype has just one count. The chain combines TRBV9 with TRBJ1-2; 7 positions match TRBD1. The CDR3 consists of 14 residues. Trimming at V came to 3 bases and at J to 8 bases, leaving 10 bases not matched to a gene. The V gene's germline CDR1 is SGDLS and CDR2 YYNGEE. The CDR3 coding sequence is TGTGCCAGCAGCGCCTTCGGGACAGAAGGAGGCTACACCTTC. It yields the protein CASSAFGTEGGYTF.

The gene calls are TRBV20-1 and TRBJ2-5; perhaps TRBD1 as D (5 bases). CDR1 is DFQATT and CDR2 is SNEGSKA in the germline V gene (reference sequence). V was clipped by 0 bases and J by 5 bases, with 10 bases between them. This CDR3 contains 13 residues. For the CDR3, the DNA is TGCAGTGCTAGAGATCCGGCAGGGGAGACCCAGTACTTC. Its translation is CSARDPAGETQYF.

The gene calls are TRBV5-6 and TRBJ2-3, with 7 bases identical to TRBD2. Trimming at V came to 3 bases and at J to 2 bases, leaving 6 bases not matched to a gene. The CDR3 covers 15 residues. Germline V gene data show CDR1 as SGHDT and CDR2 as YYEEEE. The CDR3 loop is CASSSRLAPTDTQYF. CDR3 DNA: TGTGCCAGCAGCTCCCGACTAGCTCCCACAGATACGCAGTATTTT.

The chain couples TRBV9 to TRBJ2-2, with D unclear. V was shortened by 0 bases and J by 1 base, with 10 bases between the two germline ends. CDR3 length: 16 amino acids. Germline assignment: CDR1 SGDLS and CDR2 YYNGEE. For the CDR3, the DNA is TGTGCCAGCAGCGTAGTCTCTGGGCTGAACACCGGGGAGCTGTTTTTT. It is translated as CASSVVSGLNTGELFF.

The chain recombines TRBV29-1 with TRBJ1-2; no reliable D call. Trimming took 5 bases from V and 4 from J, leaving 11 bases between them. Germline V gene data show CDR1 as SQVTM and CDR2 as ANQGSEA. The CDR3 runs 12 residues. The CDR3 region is CSVYETGYGYTF. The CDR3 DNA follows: TGCAGCGTTTATGAAACCGGCTATGGCTACACCTTC.

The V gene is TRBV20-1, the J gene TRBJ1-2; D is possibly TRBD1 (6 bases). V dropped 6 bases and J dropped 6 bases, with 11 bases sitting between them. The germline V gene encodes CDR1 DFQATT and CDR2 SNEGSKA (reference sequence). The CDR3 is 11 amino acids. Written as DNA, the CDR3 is TGCAGTGCCCTCGCAGGGGATGGCTACACCTTC. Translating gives CSALAGDGYTF.

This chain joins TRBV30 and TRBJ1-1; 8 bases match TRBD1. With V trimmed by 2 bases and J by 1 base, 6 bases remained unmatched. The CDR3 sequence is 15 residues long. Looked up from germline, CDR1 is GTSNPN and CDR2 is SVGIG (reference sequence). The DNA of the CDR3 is TGTGCCTGGAGTATCTATGACAGGGGGAACACTGAAGCTTTCTTT. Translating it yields CAWSIYDRGNTEAFF.

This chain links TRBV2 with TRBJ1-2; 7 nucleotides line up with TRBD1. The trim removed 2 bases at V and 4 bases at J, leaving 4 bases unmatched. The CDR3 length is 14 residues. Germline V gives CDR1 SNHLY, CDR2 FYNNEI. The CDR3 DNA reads TGTGCCAGCAGTGAATTCGGGACAGCCTATGGCTACACCTTC. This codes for CASSEFGTAYGYTF.

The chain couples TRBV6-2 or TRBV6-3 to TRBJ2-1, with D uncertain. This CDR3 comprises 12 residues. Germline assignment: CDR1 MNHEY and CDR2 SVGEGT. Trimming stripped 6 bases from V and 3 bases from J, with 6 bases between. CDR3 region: CASRERYNEQFF. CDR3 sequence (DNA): TGTGCCAGCAGGGAGCGCTACAATGAGCAGTTCTTC.

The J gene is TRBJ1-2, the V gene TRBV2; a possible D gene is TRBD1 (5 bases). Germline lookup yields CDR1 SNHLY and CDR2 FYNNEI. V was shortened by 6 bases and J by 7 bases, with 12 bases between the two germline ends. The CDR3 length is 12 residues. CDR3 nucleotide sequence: TGTGCCAGCAGCCGAGGAGGGGTTGGCTACACCTTC. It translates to CASSRGGVGYTF.

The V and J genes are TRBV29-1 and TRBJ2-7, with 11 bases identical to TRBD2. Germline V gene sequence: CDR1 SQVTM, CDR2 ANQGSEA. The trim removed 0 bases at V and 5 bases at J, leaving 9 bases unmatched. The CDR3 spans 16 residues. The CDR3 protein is CSVEDPASGGTDEQYF. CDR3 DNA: TGCAGCGTTGAAGATCCGGCTAGCGGGGGGACAGACGAGCAGTACTTC.

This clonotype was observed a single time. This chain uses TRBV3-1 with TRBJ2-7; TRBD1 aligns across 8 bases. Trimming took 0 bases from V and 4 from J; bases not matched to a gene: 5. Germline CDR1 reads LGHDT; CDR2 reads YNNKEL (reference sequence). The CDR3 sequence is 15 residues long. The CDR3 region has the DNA TGTGCCAGCAGCCAAGATCGAAACAGGGGGTACGAGCAGTACTTC. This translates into CASSQDRNRGYEQYF.

CDR3 in DNA: TGCAGTGCCATACCGGGAGCGAGCTCCTACAATGAGCAGTTCTTC. This encodes CSAIPGASSYNEQFF. The chain has TRBV20-1 and TRBJ2-1, with a possible D match to TRBD2 (6 bases). Trimming left V 6 bases short and J 0 bases short, with 15 bases between. This CDR3 contains 15 residues. Germline CDR1 is DFQATT and CDR2 is SNEGSKA (reference sequence).

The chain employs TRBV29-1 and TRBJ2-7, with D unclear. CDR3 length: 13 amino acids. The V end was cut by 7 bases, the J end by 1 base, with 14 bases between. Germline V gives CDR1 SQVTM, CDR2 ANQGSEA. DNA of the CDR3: TGCAGCGCCACCGGGTGGGGTTCCTACGAGCAGTACTTC. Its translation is CSATGWGSYEQYF.

CDR3 coding DNA: TGTGCCAGCAGCCACCCGACAGCTCGAGTCACCGGGGAGCTGTTTTTT. Its translation: CASSHPTARVTGELFF. This chain connects TRBV3-1 to TRBJ2-2, with a weak D call TRBD1 (5 bases). Germline CDR1 is LGHDT and CDR2 is YNNKEL (reference sequence). This CDR3 is built from 16 residues. V was cut by 3 bases and J by 4 bases, with 15 bases left in between.

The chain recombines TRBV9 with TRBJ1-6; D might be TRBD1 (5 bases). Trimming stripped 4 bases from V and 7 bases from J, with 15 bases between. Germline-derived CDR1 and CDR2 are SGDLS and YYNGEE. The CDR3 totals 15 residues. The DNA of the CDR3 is TGTGCCAGCAGCCCAGTGGGACTGACCAATTCACCCCTCCACTTT. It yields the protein CASSPVGLTNSPLHF.

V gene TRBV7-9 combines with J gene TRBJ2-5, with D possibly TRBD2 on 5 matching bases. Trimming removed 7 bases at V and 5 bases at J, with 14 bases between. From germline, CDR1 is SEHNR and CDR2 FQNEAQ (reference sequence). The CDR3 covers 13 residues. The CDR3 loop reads CASTPRVGETQYF. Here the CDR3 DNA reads TGTGCCAGCACCCCGCGGGTCGGGGAGACCCAGTACTTC.

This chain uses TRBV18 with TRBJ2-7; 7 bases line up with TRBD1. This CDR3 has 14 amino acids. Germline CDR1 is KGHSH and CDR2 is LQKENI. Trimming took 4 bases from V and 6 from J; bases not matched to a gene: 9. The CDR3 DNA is TGTGCCAGCTCACTAGGACAGGTACCCACCGAGCAGTACTTC. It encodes CASSLGQVPTEQYF.

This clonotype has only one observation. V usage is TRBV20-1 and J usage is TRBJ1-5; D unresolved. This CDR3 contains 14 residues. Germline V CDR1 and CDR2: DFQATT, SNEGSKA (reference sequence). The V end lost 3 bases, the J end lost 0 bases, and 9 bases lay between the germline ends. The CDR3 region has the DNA TGCAGTGCTAGGGTGGCTCATAGCAATCAGCCCCAGCATTTT. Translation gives CSARVAHSNQPQHF.

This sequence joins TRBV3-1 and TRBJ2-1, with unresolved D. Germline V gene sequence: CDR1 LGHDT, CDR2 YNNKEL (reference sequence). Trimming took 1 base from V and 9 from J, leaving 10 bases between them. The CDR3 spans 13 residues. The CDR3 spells CASSQGVESEQFF. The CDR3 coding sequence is TGTGCCAGCAGCCAAGGTGTGGAAAGTGAGCAGTTCTTC.

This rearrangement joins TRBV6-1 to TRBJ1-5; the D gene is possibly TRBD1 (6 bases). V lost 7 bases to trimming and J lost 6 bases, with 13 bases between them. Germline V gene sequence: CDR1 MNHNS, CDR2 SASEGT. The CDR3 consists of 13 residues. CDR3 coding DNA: TGTGCCAGCATAGACAGGCTGACTCAGCCCCAGCATTTT. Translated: CASIDRLTQPQHF.

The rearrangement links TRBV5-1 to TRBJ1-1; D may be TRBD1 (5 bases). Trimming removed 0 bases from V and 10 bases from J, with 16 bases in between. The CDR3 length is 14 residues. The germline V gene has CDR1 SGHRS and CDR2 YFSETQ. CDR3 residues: CASSLGDRLAGAFF. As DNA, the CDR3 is TGCGCCAGCAGCTTGGGGGACCGTCTAGCTGGAGCTTTCTTT. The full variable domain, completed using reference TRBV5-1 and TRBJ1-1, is KAGVTQTPRYLIKTRGQQVTLSCSPISGHRSVSWYQQTPGQGLQFLFEYFSETQRNKGNFPGRFSGRQFSNSRSEMNVSTLELGDSALYLCASSLGDRLAGAFFGQGTRLTVV.